This T cell receptor (beta chain) was sequenced in a study of T cells expressing NK-cell markers. Per the germline V gene, CDR1 is MNHEY and CDR2 is SVGEGT. The length of the CDR3 is 12 residues. TCRdb reprocessed the 5' RACE reads and keeps a single row for each CDR3 protein, giving no DNA. Its listing shows 400,000 to 450,000 distinct CDR3 sequences. The receptor was isolated from a woman between 18 and 69 years old in good health. Sequencing was carried out using blood T cells: a sorted CD56 or NKG2C T cell subset, CD4+ or CD8+ T cells, or bulk PBMC T cells (not recorded which). The gene calls are TRBV6-2 or TRBV6-3 and TRBJ2-5. The CDR3 spells CASSYSSETQYF.